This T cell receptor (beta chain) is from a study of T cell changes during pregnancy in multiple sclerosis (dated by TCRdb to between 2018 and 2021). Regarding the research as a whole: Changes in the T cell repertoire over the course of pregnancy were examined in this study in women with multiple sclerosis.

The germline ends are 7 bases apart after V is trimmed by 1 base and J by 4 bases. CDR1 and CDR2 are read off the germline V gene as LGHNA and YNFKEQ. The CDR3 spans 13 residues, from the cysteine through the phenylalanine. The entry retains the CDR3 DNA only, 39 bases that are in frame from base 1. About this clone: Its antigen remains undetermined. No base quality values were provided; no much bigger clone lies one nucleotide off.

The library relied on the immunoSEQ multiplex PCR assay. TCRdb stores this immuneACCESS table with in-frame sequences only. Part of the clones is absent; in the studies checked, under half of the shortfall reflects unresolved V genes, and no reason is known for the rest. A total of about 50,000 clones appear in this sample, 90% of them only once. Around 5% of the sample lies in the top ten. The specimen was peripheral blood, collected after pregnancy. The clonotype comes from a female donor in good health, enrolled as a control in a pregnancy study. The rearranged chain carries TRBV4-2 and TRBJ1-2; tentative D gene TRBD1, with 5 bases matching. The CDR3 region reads CASSQGGGYGYTF. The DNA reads TGTGCCAGCAGCCAAGGGGGGGGCTATGGCTACACCTTC.